This record looks at one T cell receptor beta chain sequence and its context. TCRdb's copy holds only in-frame clones and misses some; the assay was immunoSEQ multiplex PCR. The repertoire holds some 2,100,000 clones, approximately 95% seen once, with around 0.13% in the top ten. The CDR3 consists of 16 residues. The data are from a study of shared clonotypes between healthy human individuals. Naive CD4+ cells were CD45RA-selected; the remaining cells were memory. The receptor comes from a man younger than 35 in good health. This rearrangement joins TRBV12-2 to TRBJ2-2. TRBV12-2 is a known pseudogene. Input material: naive CD4+ T cells sorted from blood. Specified subset: CD45RA+ positively selected. CDR3 amino acids: CASRNTPGRTTGELFF. The CDR3 DNA sequence: TGTGCAAGTCGCAATACACCCGGACGGACCACCGGGGAGCTGTTTTTT.